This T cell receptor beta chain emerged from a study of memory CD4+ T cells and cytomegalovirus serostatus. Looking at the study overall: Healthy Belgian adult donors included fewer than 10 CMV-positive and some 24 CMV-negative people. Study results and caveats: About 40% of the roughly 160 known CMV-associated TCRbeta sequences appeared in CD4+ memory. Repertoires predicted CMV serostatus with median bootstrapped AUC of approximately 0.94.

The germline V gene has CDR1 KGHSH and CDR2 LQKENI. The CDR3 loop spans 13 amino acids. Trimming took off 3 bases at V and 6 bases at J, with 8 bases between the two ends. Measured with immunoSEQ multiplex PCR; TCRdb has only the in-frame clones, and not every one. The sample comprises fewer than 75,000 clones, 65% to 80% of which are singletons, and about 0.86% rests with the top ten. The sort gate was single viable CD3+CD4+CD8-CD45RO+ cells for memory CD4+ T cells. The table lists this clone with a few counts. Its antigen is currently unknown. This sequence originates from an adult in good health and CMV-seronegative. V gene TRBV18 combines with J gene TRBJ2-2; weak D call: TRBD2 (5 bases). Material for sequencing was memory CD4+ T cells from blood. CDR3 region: CASSPDYPGELFF. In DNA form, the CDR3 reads TGTGCCAGCTCACCCGACTATCCCGGGGAGCTGTTTTTT.